This entry lists 26 T cell receptor beta chains sequenced from one sample in a study of radiotherapy plus CTLA-4 blockade in lung cancer. The data were produced by immunoSEQ multiplex PCR, yet TCRdb's version contains in-frame clones alone and is incomplete. The table records about 90,000 clones, about four fifths of them present only once. This material consisted of peripheral blood, taken from a patient treated with radiotherapy plus ipilimumab. These receptor sequences come from a human donor with non-small cell lung cancer that progressed on radiotherapy plus ipilimumab.

The gene calls are TRBV7-3 and TRBJ2-7; 9 nucleotides match TRBD1. Germline V lookup: CDR1 SGHTA, CDR2 FQGTGA. The CDR3 covers 14 residues. V dropped 5 bases and J dropped 4; count of bases not matched to a gene: 6. The chain's CDR3 is CASSPTGGKYEQYF. CDR3 bases: TGTGCCAGCAGCCCTACAGGGGGCAAATACGAGCAGTACTTC. Together with reference TRBV7-3 and TRBJ2-7, the CDR3 gives the full variable domain: GAGVSQTPSNKVTEKGKYVELRCDPISGHTALYWYRQSLGQGPEFLIYFQGTGAADDSGLPNDRFFAVRPEGSVSTLKIQRTERGDSAVYLCASSPTGGKYEQYFGPGTRLTVT.

This chain uses TRBV6-5 with TRBJ2-7; D possibly matches TRBD1 or TRBD2 (5 bases each). The CDR3 loop spans 15 amino acids. V was trimmed by 2 bases and J by 0 bases, leaving 11 bases between them. Germline V lookup: CDR1 MNHEY, CDR2 SVGAGI. CDR3: CASSYGGRSSYEQYF. The CDR3 nucleotides read TGTGCCAGCAGTTACGGGGGAAGGAGCTCCTACGAGCAGTACTTC.

The sample holds one count of this clone. The CDR3 DNA is TGCGCCAGCAGCCTCGAACCCTCGCCCCAGGAGAGGGAAAAACTGTTTTTT. Translated: CASSLEPSPQEREKLFF. The chain has TRBV4-1 and TRBJ1-4; D is uncertain. The germline V gene encodes CDR1 MGHRA and CDR2 YSYEKL. This CDR3 is built from 17 residues. V lost 4 bases, J lost 8 bases, and 23 bases lay in between.

This chain uses TRBV4-1 with TRBJ2-3; tentatively, D is TRBD2 (6 bases). V lost 1 base and J 6 bases, leaving 8 bases between the germline ends. The CDR3 consists of 13 residues. CDR1 is MGHRA, CDR2 YSYEKL, per germline. Here the CDR3 DNA reads TGCGCCAGCAGCCAAGGCGGGGTGGATACGCAGTATTTT. Translated: CASSQGGVDTQYF.

The chain links TRBV6-6 to TRBJ1-2; D is uncertain. Deletions cut 3 bases from V and 7 bases from J, with 9 bases between. CDR1 is MNHNY and CDR2 is SVGAGI in the germline V gene (reference sequence). This CDR3 has 12 amino acids. The CDR3 DNA reads TGTGCCAGCAGTTATACAGACGGTGGCTACACCTTC. Residues: CASSYTDGGYTF.

The chain has TRBV29-1 and TRBJ1-5; D perhaps matches TRBD1 (5 bases). V was pared by 6 bases and J by 4 bases, with 13 bases between. Per germline, CDR1 SQVTM and CDR2 ANQGSEA. The CDR3 runs 13 residues. The CDR3 DNA follows: TGCAGCGTCCGGGACGGGGTGAATCAGCCCCAGCATTTT. It yields the protein CSVRDGVNQPQHF.

The chain recombines TRBV6-1 with TRBJ1-2; possible D gene TRBD1, 6 bases. Germline lookup yields CDR1 MNHNS and CDR2 SASEGT. The CDR3 totals 15 residues. Trimming left V 6 bases short and J 0 bases short, with 14 bases between. DNA of the CDR3: TGTGCCAGCAGAGAGGACAGTCGCTCTAACTATGGCTACACCTTC. Protein sequence: CASREDSRSNYGYTF.

The chain joins TRBV6-1 to TRBJ1-3; tentative D call: TRBD1 (5 bases). CDR3 length: 15 residues. Germline lookup yields CDR1 MNHNS and CDR2 SASEGT. V was trimmed by 8 bases and J by 2 bases, leaving 16 bases between them. CDR3 sequence reads: CASWRGGIAGNTIYF. In DNA, the CDR3 is TGTGCCAGCTGGCGGGGGGGAATCGCTGGAAACACCATATATTTT.

This chain joins TRBV5-4 and TRBJ1-1; unclear D gene. V shed 1 base and J shed 2 bases, with 9 bases lying between them. Germline V lookup: CDR1 SGHNT, CDR2 YYREEE (reference sequence). The CDR3 covers 14 residues. The CDR3 DNA is TGTGCCAGCAGCTTGTCCGGGTCCAACACTGAAGCTTTCTTT. Its translation is CASSLSGSNTEAFF.

This clone was observed a handful of times. This chain joins TRBV5-1 and TRBJ1-4; 7 nucleotides agree with TRBD1. CDR1 and CDR2 (germline): SGHRS, YFSETQ. The length of the CDR3 is 15 residues. The J segment lost 6 bases and the V segment lost 6 bases, leaving 11 bases of the junction unmatched. The CDR3 region is CASNPTGAVYEKLFF. In nucleotides, the CDR3 is TGCGCCAGCAACCCCACAGGGGCGGTATATGAAAAACTGTTTTTT.

The chain couples TRBV6-5 to TRBJ1-6; no definite D call. This CDR3 has 12 residues. The germline V and J ends were trimmed by 4 bases and 6 bases, with 4 bases remaining between them. Germline V CDR1 and CDR2: MNHEY, SVGAGI. The CDR3 region is CASSSTNSPLHF. As DNA, the CDR3 is TGTGCCAGCAGTTCGACTAATTCACCCCTCCACTTT.

This chain uses TRBV5-4 with TRBJ2-5; D may be TRBD1 (6 bases). The J call is in doubt because the DNA end fits TRBJ2-7 better. The CDR3 contains 13 residues. CDR1 and CDR2 from the germline V gene are SGHNT and YYREEE (reference sequence). This chain's CDR3 is CASSAGTKYEQYF. The CDR3 DNA reads as TGTGCCAGCAGCGCCGGGACAAAGTACGAGCAGTACTTC.

J is TRBJ2-3 and V is TRBV7-9; D gene uncertain. Per germline, CDR1 SEHNR and CDR2 FQNEAQ (reference sequence). The CDR3 covers 16 residues. Trimming cost V 5 bases and J 1 base, with 16 bases left between them. The CDR3 bases are TGTGCCAGCAGCGCCCCGTCGGCGGCGCGCACAGATACGCAGTATTTT. Translation gives CASSAPSAARTDTQYF.

The chain carries TRBV14 and TRBJ2-1, with 12 bases aligning to TRBD2. The CDR3 spans 20 residues. CDR1 is SGHDN, CDR2 FVKESK, per germline. V shed 1 base, J shed 2 bases, and the junction held 12 bases outside the gene matches. The DNA of the CDR3 is TGTGCCAGCAGCCAAGCGGTTAGGTGGACTAGCGGGACCCCCTACAATGAGCAGTTCTTC. Translating it yields CASSQAVRWTSGTPYNEQFF.

The chain is built from TRBV30 and TRBJ1-1; D ambiguous. The CDR3 runs 14 residues. Per germline, CDR1 GTSNPN and CDR2 SVGIG (reference sequence). V was shortened by 2 bases and J by 1 base, with 11 bases between the two germline ends. The CDR3 coding sequence is TGTGCCTGGAGTCACGGGAGGGCGAACACTGAAGCTTTCTTT. It is translated as CAWSHGRANTEAFF.

This chain joins TRBV6-6 and TRBJ2-1; TRBD2 matches at 7 bases. Germline values: CDR1 MNHNY, CDR2 SVGAGI (reference sequence). The CDR3 is 15 amino acids. V lost 7 bases and J lost 1; bases outside the gene matches: 7. Here the CDR3 reads CASTKGGRSYNEQFF. CDR3 nucleotides: TGTGCCAGCACCAAGGGCGGGAGATCCTACAATGAGCAGTTCTTC.

The chain combines TRBV6-1 with TRBJ1-2; 9 positions match TRBD1. Germline V lookup: CDR1 MNHNS, CDR2 SASEGT. This CDR3 region has 13 residues. V lost 4 bases to trimming and J lost 6 bases; unmatched junction nucleotides: 3. The CDR3 protein is CASSADRGHGYTF. CDR3 nucleotides: TGTGCCAGCAGTGCGGACAGGGGTCATGGCTACACCTTC.

V is TRBV6-6 and J is TRBJ2-6; TRBD1 aligns across 9 bases. V shed 6 bases, J shed 0 bases, and the junction held 3 bases outside the gene matches. The germline CDR1 and CDR2 sequences are MNHNY and SVGAGI (reference sequence). This CDR3 spans 16 amino acids. The CDR3 DNA reads TGTGCCAGCAGATTGGGACAGGGCTCTGGGGCCAACGTCCTGACTTTC. This codes for CASRLGQGSGANVLTF.

V and J are TRBV7-9 and TRBJ1-1; the D gene is possibly TRBD1 (5 bases). The germline gives CDR1 SEHNR, CDR2 FQNEAQ (reference sequence). The CDR3 extends over 19 amino acids. Trimming took 2 bases from V and 0 from J, leaving 22 bases between them. In nucleotides, the CDR3 is TGTGCCAGCAGCTTATCGGTCGGTCGGGGACTGAGGATGAACACTGAAGCTTTCTTT. This translates into CASSLSVGRGLRMNTEAFF. The full variable domain, its missing parts supplied by reference TRBV7-9 and TRBJ1-1, is DTGVSQNPRHKITKRGQNVTFRCDPISEHNRLYWYRQTLGQGPEFLTYFQNEAQLEKSRLLSDRFSAERPKGSFSTLEIQRTEQGDSAMYLCASSLSVGRGLRMNTEAFFGQGTRLTVV.

V gene TRBV4-3 combines with J gene TRBJ2-2; D not resolved. Trimming removed 0 bases from V and 5 bases from J, with 7 bases in between. CDR1 and CDR2 from the germline V gene are LGHNA and YSLEER. The CDR3 covers 14 residues. CDR3 sequence (DNA): TGCGCCAGCAGCCAAGATCCCCCTACCGGGGAGCTGTTTTTT. Translating it yields CASSQDPPTGELFF.

The V call is TRBV7-9, the J call TRBJ1-6; 9 nucleotides agree with TRBD1. Germline V gene sequence: CDR1 SEHNR, CDR2 FQNEAQ (reference sequence). This CDR3 contains 15 residues. With 7 bases clipped from V and 5 bases from J, the junction kept 6 bases outside the gene matches. CDR3 DNA: TGTGCCAGCACCATGTGGGACAGGGATAATTCACCCCTCCACTTT. This translates into CASTMWDRDNSPLHF.

The chain carries TRBV7-8 and TRBJ2-5; a possible D gene is TRBD1 (6 bases). The CDR3 is 16 residues long. CDR1 and CDR2 (germline): SGHVS, FQNEAQ. V was pared by 8 bases and J by 2 bases, with 21 bases between. In nucleotides, the CDR3 is TGTGCCAGCGTGCAGGGGCGATATATGGGGCAAGAGACCCAGTACTTC. It is translated as CASVQGRYMGQETQYF.

V gene TRBV29-1 combines with J gene TRBJ2-7, with 9 nucleotides matching TRBD1. J was trimmed by 2 bases and V by 1 base; bases with no gene match: 6. CDR3 length: 15 amino acids. The germline gives CDR1 SQVTM, CDR2 ANQGSEA. The CDR3 sequence is CSVEVPGQGAYEQYF. CDR3 DNA sequence: TGCAGCGTTGAAGTACCGGGACAGGGAGCCTACGAGCAGTACTTC.

The V and J genes are TRBV30 and TRBJ2-1, with D unresolved. With 2 bases removed from V and 5 bases from J, the gap between germline ends came to 1 base. Germline CDR1 GTSNPN, CDR2 SVGIG (reference sequence). The CDR3 sequence is 10 residues long. As DNA, the CDR3 is TGTGCCTGGAGTCACAATGAGCAGTTCTTC. It translates to CAWSHNEQFF. The variable domain in full, completed from reference TRBV30 and TRBJ2-1, reads SQTIHQWPATLVQPVGSPLSLECTVEGTSNPNLYWYRQAAGRGLQLLFYSVGIGQISSEVPQNLSASRPQDRQFILSSKKLLLSDSGFYLCAWSHNEQFFGPGTRLTVL.

In its sample, this clone was seen a few times. The gene calls are TRBV10-3 and TRBJ2-5; D possibly matches TRBD1 or TRBD2 (5 bases each). The CDR3 consists of 14 residues. The germline V gene encodes CDR1 ENHRY and CDR2 SYGVKD. V lost 10 bases to trimming and J lost 1 base, with 16 bases between them. CDR3 bases: TGTGCCACTTTGAAGGGACCAGCCCAAGAGACCCAGTACTTC. Translated, it gives CATLKGPAQETQYF.

The rearrangement uses TRBV2 and TRBJ1-1, with D possibly matching TRBD1 (5 bases). The V and J ends lost 6 bases and 1 base respectively, with 12 bases between them. The CDR3 has 14 amino acids. Germline-derived CDR1 and CDR2 are SNHLY and FYNNEI. The CDR3 spells CASSPRASNTEAFF. The CDR3 DNA is TGTGCCAGCAGCCCCAGGGCCTCGAACACTGAAGCTTTCTTT.